This T cell receptor (beta chain) comes out of a study of identical twins (dated by TCRdb to about 2016). In terms of the full investigation: The study deep-sequenced TCR alpha and beta repertoires from monozygotic twins, unrelated adults of various ages and cord blood to test whether fetal clonotypes persist. To rule out contamination, the twin experiments were replicated at different times with different library preparation protocols. Study-level results and caveats: Fewer insertions were carried by abundant cord blood beta clonotypes, a similar but weaker trend appeared in young adult naive repertoires, and no such trend appeared in memory repertoires. The excess sharing between twins in beta out-of-frame sequences was weaker because fewer shared sequences reduced the signal-to-noise ratio. Because the same donors could not be followed over many years, conclusions were based on cross-sectional statistical analysis. Invariant T cells such as MAIT and iNKT could partly confound zero-insertion analyses, although diverse VJ usage argued against such confounding for most clonotypes. Compared with coincidental sharing between unrelated individuals, out-of-frame TCR alpha sequences shared between twins showed an excess of sequences with low generation probability. Out-of-frame TCR alpha sharing in monozygotic twins was systematically underestimated by recombination models, whereas sharing between unrelated individuals was in agreement with the recombination models.

Only healthy Caucasian donors were included. Three pairs of female monozygotic twins, all aged 18 to 29 years, were included in the twin cohort. Peripheral blood mononuclear cells were used as the source from which RNA for TCR libraries was isolated. Library preparation used 5' RACE. This sample was sequenced with an Illumina HiSeq 2000. Template switching added a universal primer binding site, and the final cDNA carried a unique molecular identifier that allowed TCR cDNA molecules to be counted accurately. First-strand cDNA for TCR alpha and beta chains was synthesized from specific primers in the conserved constant-segment region. Each cDNA library was double barcoded, with a SMART-Mk sample barcode plus Illumina barcodes, to control for contamination. TruSeq adapter sequences, together with Illumina sample barcodes, were added in two successive PCR steps. The TCR alpha and beta cDNA libraries were sequenced on the Illumina HiSeq platform using custom primers. In the source study's methods: MiGEC processed the raw reads to extract unique molecular identifiers, while MiXCR was used to determine the CDR3 positions. Recombination models were inferred per individual with the repgenHMM and IGoR tools using an EM algorithm. The analysis of shared clonotypes was done with the tcR package in R, with sharing normalized by the product of cloneset sizes. To study raw recombination free of thymic and clonal selection effects, out-of-frame nonproductive sequences were analyzed. TCRdb applied fastp at Q25 and MiXCR to the public reads, then kept only in-frame beta chains. CDR3 protein sequences are deduplicated, and each keeps its most common genes and DNA. What appears here as the V and J calls and clone size reflects TCRdb's work, not the paper's. The sample table lists hundreds of thousands of distinct CDR3 sequences, over 20% of them with a count of one. The ten largest account for around 4.4% of the sample.

With regard to this clonotype: Its antigen is unknown. No clone much larger than this one lies a single base away; base qualities are absent.

V loses 1 base, J loses 5 bases, and the germline ends lie 17 bases apart. CDR1 DFQATT and CDR2 SNEGSKA are derived from the germline V gene (reference sequence). The cysteine opens and the phenylalanine closes a CDR3 of 15 amino acids. Only the CDR3 portion is preserved as DNA: 45 bases, with reading frame beginning at the first base. The sample was also reused in another study, on T cells expressing NK-cell markers. The second investigation adds: Under 10 donors provided sorted CD3+CD56+NKG2C+, CD3+CD56+NKG2C- and CD3+CD56-NKG2C+ T-cell subsets, whose TCR beta-chain repertoires were profiled. Most of the eight sequenced donors were HCMV-seropositive and one was HCMV-seronegative. To restrict sorting to alphabetaTCR-expressing T cells, an anti-gammadeltaTCR antibody was added in several experiments. For 5 or 6 donors, the dominant CD3+CD56+NKG2C+ clonotypes were among the top 10 CD8+ clonotypes and accounted for 1.0-7.0% of CD8+ T cells. Those dominant clonotypes were again the most abundant among CD3+CD56-NKG2C+ cells in several donors, at about 28.3-60.1%. Whether the expanded NKG2C-expressing T cell clones were specific for HCMV antigens was left unclear. All eight donors whose samples were sequenced were randomly selected healthy volunteers, three of them men and five women. To determine HCMV serostatus, a commercial ELISA kit was used to detect HCMV-specific IgG in serum. Bulk peripheral blood T-cell repertoires were additionally sequenced from unsorted PBMC for about 6 donors. Reads were demultiplexed and grouped by UMI with MIGEC, and clonotypes were assembled and quantified with MiTCR. To exclude erroneous sequences, any TCR cDNA sequence not supported by at least two reads was discarded. The tcR package was used for downstream repertoire analysis, and clonotypes were matched across fractions by CDR3 nucleotide sequence plus V segment. VDJmatch was used to annotate antigen specificity against VDJdb, with one amino acid substitution in CDR3 permitted.

The chain is assembled from TRBV20-1 and TRBJ2-5, with the D gene tentatively TRBD1 or TRBD2, based on 6 matching bases in each. Sequenced sample: PBMCs. The sequence was collected from a young woman in good health. CDR3 reads: CSARVGGGLGETQYF. The DNA sequence reads TGCAGTGCTAGAGTTGGAGGGGGTTTGGGGGAGACCCAGTACTTC.